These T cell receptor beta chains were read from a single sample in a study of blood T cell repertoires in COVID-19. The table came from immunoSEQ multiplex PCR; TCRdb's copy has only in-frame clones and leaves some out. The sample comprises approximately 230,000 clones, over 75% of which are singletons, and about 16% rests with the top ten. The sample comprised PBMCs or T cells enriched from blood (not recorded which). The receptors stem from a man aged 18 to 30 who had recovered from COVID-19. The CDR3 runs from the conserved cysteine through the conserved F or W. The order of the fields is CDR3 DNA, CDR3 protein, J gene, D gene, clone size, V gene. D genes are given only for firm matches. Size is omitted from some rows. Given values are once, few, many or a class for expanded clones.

CDR3 DNA: TGCGCCAGCAGCTCTAGACAGGCGAACACCGGGGAGCTGTTTTTT
CDR3 protein: CASSSRQANTGELFF
J gene: TRBJ2-2
D gene: NA
clone size: NA
V gene: TRBV5-1

CDR3 DNA: TGCGCCAGCAGCGCACGGGGTCCCTCTGCCCCGGGGCAGTACTTC
CDR3 protein: CASSARGPSAPGQYF
J gene: TRBJ2-7
D gene: NA
clone size: NA
V gene: TRBV5-1

CDR3 DNA: TGTGCCAGCAGTTTTAAAGCGGCGGGATTTACACCTAGCACAGATACGCAGTATTTT
CDR3 protein: CASSFKAAGFTPSTDTQYF
J gene: TRBJ2-3
D gene: NA
clone size: NA
V gene: TRBV27

CDR3 DNA: TGTGCCAGTAGTATAGGCGGCGGCTATGGCTACACCTTC
CDR3 protein: CASSIGGGYGYTF
J gene: TRBJ1-2
D gene: NA
clone size: NA
V gene: TRBV19

CDR3 DNA: TGTGCCAGCAGCTTAGCTCTGGACATAACTGAAGCTTTCTTT
CDR3 protein: CASSLALDITEAFF
J gene: TRBJ1-1
D gene: NA
clone size: few
V gene: TRBV7-2

CDR3 DNA: TGTGCCAGCAGTTTCCTTGGCGGGGGGGCCACCGGGGAGCTGTTTTTT
CDR3 protein: CASSFLGGGATGELFF
J gene: TRBJ2-2
D gene: TRBD2
clone size: NA
V gene: TRBV6-5

CDR3 DNA: TGTGCCAGCCCCAAGGGGGTGAACACTGAAGCTTTCTTT
CDR3 protein: CASPKGVNTEAFF
J gene: TRBJ1-1
D gene: NA
clone size: once
V gene: TRBV2

CDR3 DNA: TGCAGCGTCCAGGGGACTGAAGCTTTCTTT
CDR3 protein: CSVQGTEAFF
J gene: TRBJ1-1
D gene: NA
clone size: NA
V gene: TRBV29-1

CDR3 DNA: TGTGCCAGCAGCTTCTGGGAGCAAGAGACCCAGTACTTC
CDR3 protein: CASSFWEQETQYF
J gene: TRBJ2-5
D gene: NA
clone size: NA
V gene: TRBV5-6

CDR3 DNA: TGTGCCAGCTCCCCGGACAGGAACACTTGGGGCTACAATGAGCAGTTCTTC
CDR3 protein: CASSPDRNTWGYNEQFF
J gene: TRBJ2-1
D gene: TRBD1
clone size: NA
V gene: TRBV18

CDR3 DNA: TGTGCCAGCAGCTTATCAGGGACAGCGTATAATTCACCCCTCCACTTT
CDR3 protein: CASSLSGTAYNSPLHF
J gene: TRBJ1-6
D gene: TRBD1
clone size: NA
V gene: TRBV11-1

CDR3 DNA: TGTGCCAGCAGCTTAGATGGAGGTGGCTCACCCCTCCACTTT
CDR3 protein: CASSLDGGGSPLHF
J gene: TRBJ1-6
D gene: NA
clone size: once
V gene: TRBV3-1/TRBV3-2

CDR3 DNA: TGTGCCAGCGGGAGGGGTGAAGATCAGCCCCAGCATTTT
CDR3 protein: CASGRGEDQPQHF
J gene: TRBJ1-5
D gene: NA
clone size: NA
V gene: TRBV18

CDR3 DNA: TGTGCCAGCAGCTTGGGTAGGGGGCGAGGAAACACCATATATTTT
CDR3 protein: CASSLGRGRGNTIYF
J gene: TRBJ1-3
D gene: TRBD1
clone size: NA
V gene: TRBV5-6

CDR3 DNA: TGTGCCAGTAGTATGGGGCAGATGAACACTGAAGCTTTCTTT
CDR3 protein: CASSMGQMNTEAFF
J gene: TRBJ1-1
D gene: NA
clone size: NA
V gene: TRBV19

CDR3 DNA: TGTGCCAGCAGTTTTGGACAGGGGACCGGGCTGTTTTTT
CDR3 protein: CASSFGQGTGLFF
J gene: TRBJ1-4
D gene: TRBD1
clone size: NA
V gene: TRBV27

CDR3 DNA: TGCAGCGTATTCGTTGGACGGGGGGGACATAACACCGGGGAGCTGTTTTTT
CDR3 protein: CSVFVGRGGHNTGELFF
J gene: TRBJ2-2
D gene: TRBD2
clone size: NA
V gene: TRBV29-1

CDR3 DNA: TGTGCCAGCAGCGTAGGTTCGTTGAACACTGAAGCTTTCTTT
CDR3 protein: CASSVGSLNTEAFF
J gene: TRBJ1-1
D gene: NA
clone size: NA
V gene: TRBV9

CDR3 DNA: TGTGCCAGCAGCTCTAGGACAGGGCGCGCCGGGGAGCTGTTTTTT
CDR3 protein: CASSSRTGRAGELFF
J gene: TRBJ2-2
D gene: TRBD1
clone size: NA
V gene: TRBV11-3

CDR3 DNA: TGTGCCAGCAGTTTTCGGACAGCAATCTACACCTTC
CDR3 protein: CASSFRTAIYTF
J gene: TRBJ1-2
D gene: NA
clone size: NA
V gene: TRBV12-3/TRBV12-4

CDR3 DNA: TGTGCCAGCCCCTCAAGGGCCGGGGGGCGCGTCTATGGCTACACCTTC
CDR3 protein: CASPSRAGGRVYGYTF
J gene: TRBJ1-2
D gene: NA
clone size: NA
V gene: TRBV19

CDR3 DNA: TGTGCCAGCACCCTTAGGGGAGGAGCAGATACGCAGTATTTT
CDR3 protein: CASTLRGGADTQYF
J gene: TRBJ2-3
D gene: NA
clone size: NA
V gene: TRBV6-5

CDR3 DNA: TGTGCCAGCAGTGAAGCTGTGGGGGGAAAAATCCAAGAGACCCAGTACTTC
CDR3 protein: CASSEAVGGKIQETQYF
J gene: TRBJ2-5
D gene: NA
clone size: NA
V gene: TRBV6-1

CDR3 DNA: TGTGCCAGTACCCTGATACGGACTAGCGGGAGGGCCCTAACCGGGGAGCTGTTTTTT
CDR3 protein: CASTLIRTSGRALTGELFF
J gene: TRBJ2-2
D gene: TRBD2
clone size: NA
V gene: TRBV19

CDR3 DNA: TGTGCCAGCGGGGACAGGAACTATGGCTACACCTTC
CDR3 protein: CASGDRNYGYTF
J gene: TRBJ1-2
D gene: TRBD1
clone size: NA
V gene: TRBV19

CDR3 DNA: TGCGCCAGCAGTGCAAACCGAGCGGGGGGCGTAGGAGAGCAGTACTTC
CDR3 protein: CASSANRAGGVGEQYF
J gene: TRBJ2-7
D gene: TRBD2
clone size: NA
V gene: TRBV10-1

CDR3 DNA: TGTGCCTGGAGGGGCGGGACAGGGTTAGGGGATGAGCAGTTCTTC
CDR3 protein: CAWRGGTGLGDEQFF
J gene: TRBJ2-1
D gene: TRBD1
clone size: NA
V gene: TRBV30

CDR3 DNA: TGTGCCTGGAGTGCCCCGGACAGTAGGCATCAGCCCCAGCATTTT
CDR3 protein: CAWSAPDSRHQPQHF
J gene: TRBJ1-5
D gene: NA
clone size: NA
V gene: TRBV30

CDR3 DNA: TGTGCCATCAGCCAGACAGGAGACACAGATACGCAGTATTTT
CDR3 protein: CAISQTGDTDTQYF
J gene: TRBJ2-3
D gene: NA
clone size: NA
V gene: TRBV10-3

CDR3 DNA: TGCGCCAGCAGCTTCCCCCCCGGGGATGCAGATACGCAGTATTTT
CDR3 protein: CASSFPPGDADTQYF
J gene: TRBJ2-3
D gene: NA
clone size: NA
V gene: TRBV5-1

CDR3 DNA: TGCGCCAGCAGTGAGCGGGGGGATCGGGAGACCCAGTACTTC
CDR3 protein: CASSERGDRETQYF
J gene: TRBJ2-5
D gene: TRBD2
clone size: NA
V gene: TRBV10-1

CDR3 DNA: TGTGCCAGCAGCCCCCCCCCGGAGTTTAATAGCAATCAGCCCCAGCATTTT
CDR3 protein: CASSPPPEFNSNQPQHF
J gene: TRBJ1-5
D gene: NA
clone size: NA
V gene: TRBV11-3

CDR3 DNA: TGTGCCAGCATAGGAGGGACGAAAAACACCGGGGAGCTGTTTTTT
CDR3 protein: CASIGGTKNTGELFF
J gene: TRBJ2-2
D gene: NA
clone size: NA
V gene: TRBV28

CDR3 DNA: TGCGAGACGACAGGATGGGGCAATCAGCCCCAGCATTTT
CDR3 protein: CETTGWGNQPQHF
J gene: TRBJ1-5
D gene: NA
clone size: NA
V gene: TRBV28

CDR3 DNA: TGTGCCAGCTGGACTAGCGGGAACTACGAGCAGTACTTC
CDR3 protein: CASWTSGNYEQYF
J gene: TRBJ2-7
D gene: TRBD2
clone size: NA
V gene: TRBV27

CDR3 DNA: TGTGCCAGTAGTATAGGTGGCGGGAGCTTCCAAAACACCGGGGAGCTGTTTTTT
CDR3 protein: CASSIGGGSFQNTGELFF
J gene: TRBJ2-2
D gene: TRBD2
clone size: NA
V gene: TRBV19

CDR3 DNA: TGTGCCAGCAGCTTGTCGACAGGGAGCAATGAGCAGTTCTTC
CDR3 protein: CASSLSTGSNEQFF
J gene: TRBJ2-1
D gene: TRBD1
clone size: NA
V gene: TRBV5-4

CDR3 DNA: TGCGCCAGCAGCCAAGCGGGACTAGCATTAGGCACCGGGGAGCTGTTTTTT
CDR3 protein: CASSQAGLALGTGELFF
J gene: TRBJ2-2
D gene: TRBD2
clone size: NA
V gene: TRBV4-1

CDR3 DNA: TGTGCCAGCAGCCACCGACAGGGGGGCTCCGGGGAGCTGTTTTTT
CDR3 protein: CASSHRQGGSGELFF
J gene: TRBJ2-2
D gene: TRBD1
clone size: few
V gene: TRBV7-2